This passage covers 27 T cell receptor beta chains from one sample sequenced in a study of CD8+ T cells in alopecia areata. Following RNA extraction, reverse transcription yielded cDNA that acted as the sequencing template. Clones were read by immunoSEQ multiplex PCR, and TCRdb kept only the in-frame ones, dropping some. There are almost 35,000 clones in the sample; roughly 50% occur only once, and approximately 40% lies in the top ten. Material: NKG2D-high CD8+ T cells sorted from blood. These receptor sequences come from a human donor with alopecia areata.

About this clone itself: Different DNA sequences within this sample yield the same CDR3. This chain uses TRBV7-3 with TRBJ2-1; tentative D call: TRBD2 (6 bases). This CDR3 has 14 amino acids. Germline values: CDR1 SGHTA, CDR2 FQGTGA. V dropped 2 bases and J dropped 6 bases, with 11 bases sitting between them. The CDR3 reads CASSLGGAINEQFF. DNA of the CDR3: TGTGCCAGCAGCTTAGGAGGGGCGATCAATGAGCAGTTCTTC.

This clone was counted once. The chain links TRBV4-1 to TRBJ2-7; 9 nucleotides match TRBD1. CDR3 length equals 15 residues. The V segment lost 3 bases and the J segment 4 bases; nucleotides outside the gene matches: 7. The germline V gene has CDR1 MGHRA and CDR2 YSYEKL. The CDR3 here is CASSHTTGGGYEQYF. The CDR3 nucleotides read TGCGCCAGCAGCCACACGACAGGGGGAGGATACGAGCAGTACTTC.

By share, this clone counts as medium-sized. The rearrangement uses TRBV28 and TRBJ1-1, with D possibly being TRBD1 (5 bases). This CDR3 is 15 amino acids long. Trimming stripped 2 bases from V and 1 base from J, with 11 bases between. The germline V gene encodes CDR1 MDHEN and CDR2 SYDVKM. CDR3 region: CASSLEGLSNTEAFF. The CDR3 nucleotides read TGTGCCAGCAGTTTAGAGGGACTCTCGAACACTGAAGCTTTCTTT.

The CDR3 nucleotides read TGTGCCAGCAGTGATTGGGGGGCAACAGCCGAGCAGTACTTC. Its protein product is CASSDWGATAEQYF. This chain connects TRBV6-1 to TRBJ2-7, with D perhaps being TRBD1 or TRBD2 (6 bases each). The CDR3 spans 14 residues. CDR1 MNHNS and CDR2 SASEGT come from the germline V gene. V shed 3 bases and J shed 6 bases, with 15 bases lying between them.

This clone was counted between two and nine times. Here the CDR3 reads CASSSGLAGTQETQYF. CDR3 nucleotides: TGTGCCAGCAGCTCCGGACTAGCGGGGACACAAGAGACCCAGTACTTC. The chain couples TRBV5-4 to TRBJ2-5, with 12 bases fitting TRBD2. The germline V gene encodes CDR1 SGHNT and CDR2 YYREEE (reference sequence). CDR3 length equals 16 residues. After removal of 3 bases from V and 2 bases from J, the junction contained 5 bases not matched to a gene.

V is TRBV28 and J is TRBJ2-3, with TRBD1 matching over 7 bases. The junction had 4 bases not matched to a gene; V was cut back by 3 bases and J by 1 base. The CDR3 length is 15 residues. CDR1 and CDR2 (germline): MDHEN, SYDVKM. The CDR3 is CASSFLGQRTDTQYF. The DNA for the CDR3 is TGTGCCAGCAGTTTTCTGGGACAGCGCACAGATACGCAGTATTTT.

This clone is termed medium-sized. This chain joins TRBV7-9 and TRBJ1-1, with 7 bases identical to TRBD1. V dropped 5 bases and J dropped 4; count of bases not matched to a gene: 7. CDR3 size: 14 residues. Germline V gene lookup returns CDR1 SEHNR and CDR2 FQNEAQ (reference sequence). The CDR3 region has the DNA TGTGCCAGCAGCCAACAGGGGAGCATCACTGAAGCTTTCTTT. Protein: CASSQQGSITEAFF.

The V and J genes are TRBV5-4 and TRBJ2-4; no reliable D call. The germline V gene encodes CDR1 SGHNT and CDR2 YYREEE (reference sequence). The CDR3 covers 13 residues. Trimming took 1 base from V and 5 from J, leaving 7 bases between them. Here the CDR3 reads CASSLSGENIQYF. CDR3 nucleotide sequence: TGTGCCAGCAGCTTGTCTGGTGAAAACATTCAGTACTTC. The full variable domain, with the rest looked up from reference TRBV5-4 and TRBJ2-4, is ETGVTQSPTHLIKTRGQQVTLRCSSQSGHNTVSWYQQALGQGPQFIFQYYREEENGRGNFPPRFSGLQFPNYSSELNVNALELDDSALYLCASSLSGENIQYFGAGTRLSVL.

J is TRBJ2-1 and V is TRBV5-1; perhaps D is TRBD1 or TRBD2 (5 bases each). In germline, CDR1 is SGHRS, CDR2 YFSETQ. With 4 bases removed from V and 3 bases from J, the gap between germline ends came to 17 bases. The CDR3 is 16 amino acids. The CDR3 bases are TGCGCCAGCAGCCTCGTTGGGGGAGACTACTACAATGAGCAGTTCTTC. Translation: CASSLVGGDYYNEQFF.

This clone was counted between two and nine times. V usage is TRBV5-1 and J usage is TRBJ2-1; maybe TRBD2 (5 bases). The CDR3 runs 13 residues. Germline CDR1 and CDR2: SGHRS and YFSETQ. The V and J ends lost 2 bases and 4 bases respectively, with 7 bases between them. As DNA, the CDR3 is TGCGCCAGCAGCTTTGGCGGGTACAATGAGCAGTTCTTC. It yields the protein CASSFGGYNEQFF.

The chain joins TRBV7-8 to TRBJ2-1; TRBD2 matches at 10 bases. This CDR3 has 14 residues. Germline values: CDR1 SGHVS, CDR2 FQNEAQ. V dropped 1 base and J dropped 7; count of bases not matched to a gene: 1. The CDR3 here is CASSLGAGGNEQFF. For the CDR3, the DNA is TGTGCCAGCAGCTTAGGAGCGGGGGGGAATGAGCAGTTCTTC.

This clone occurred once. This chain connects TRBV11-2 to TRBJ2-3; weak D call: TRBD2 (7 bases). This CDR3 comprises 13 residues. Germline lookup yields CDR1 SGHAT and CDR2 FQNNGV. With 8 bases removed from V and 6 bases from J, the gap between germline ends came to 15 bases. The CDR3 nucleotides read TGTGCCAGCGCCAAACGGGGGGCGGATACGCAGTATTTT. Protein sequence: CASAKRGADTQYF.

This clone was seen only a few times. J is TRBJ2-7 and V is TRBV27, with D hard to call. The germline V gene has CDR1 MNHEY and CDR2 SMNVEV (reference sequence). V was trimmed by 6 bases and J by 2 bases, leaving 20 bases between them. The CDR3 is 16 amino acids. Written as DNA, the CDR3 is TGTGCCAGCAGCCTTTGGACGCCCAGCCTTCCCTACGAGCAGTACTTC. It specifies CASSLWTPSLPYEQYF.

The genes are TRBV4-2 and TRBJ2-1; a possible D gene is TRBD1 (5 bases). The CDR3 runs to 18 residues. Trimming pared 4 bases from V and 1 base from J, leaving 20 bases between. The germline CDR1 and CDR2 sequences are LGHNA and YNFKEQ. CDR3 bases: TGTGCCAGCAGCCGGAGAGGCAGGGAAGAAGGTTCCTACAATGAGCAGTTCTTC. Translating gives CASSRRGREEGSYNEQFF.

The V gene is TRBV4-2, the J gene TRBJ2-1; 9 bases are shared with TRBD2. The CDR3 has 18 residues. Germline V CDR1 and CDR2: LGHNA, YNFKEQ. Trimming removed 2 bases from V and 2 bases from J; junction bases left unmatched: 10. Here the CDR3 reads CASSQIAAGGRPYNEQFF. For the CDR3, the DNA is TGTGCCAGCAGCCAAATAGCAGCGGGAGGAAGGCCCTACAATGAGCAGTTCTTC.

V is TRBV7-9 and J is TRBJ2-5; D call uncertain. The CDR3 has 14 residues. The germline CDR1 and CDR2 sequences are SEHNR and FQNEAQ (reference sequence). Trimming removed 4 bases at V and 5 bases at J, with 14 bases between. Here the CDR3 DNA reads TGTGCCAGCAGCTCTCTTGGTTTCAAGGAGACCCAGTACTTC. Residues: CASSSLGFKETQYF. The entire variable domain, with the rest obtained from reference TRBV7-9 and TRBJ2-5, is as follows: DTGVSQNPRHKITKRGQNVTFRCDPISEHNRLYWYRQTLGQGPEFLTYFQNEAQLEKSRLLSDRFSAERPKGSFSTLEIQRTEQGDSAMYLCASSSLGFKETQYFGPGTRLLVL.

The chain carries TRBV23-1 and TRBJ2-6, with 8 positions matching TRBD1. TRBV23-1 counts as an open reading frame of uncertain function. The CDR3 loop spans 19 amino acids. With V trimmed by 0 bases and J by 0 bases, 7 bases remained unmatched. The CDR3 region is CASSQSRQGPPSGANVLTF. As DNA, the CDR3 is TGCGCCAGCAGTCAATCCAGACAGGGGCCTCCCTCTGGGGCCAACGTCCTGACTTTC.

This clone was seen a single time. The chain links TRBV6-6 to TRBJ1-6, with 12 bases identical to TRBD1. Germline assignment: CDR1 MNHNY and CDR2 SVGAGI (reference sequence). V gave up 10 bases and J gave up 8 bases; unmatched junction bases: 9. The CDR3 runs to 15 residues. The CDR3 bases are TGTGCCACCATAGAGGGACAGGGGGCGGATTCACCCCTCCACTTT. As protein: CATIEGQGADSPLHF.

The genes are TRBV27 and TRBJ2-5, with D possibly matching TRBD2 (6 bases). The DNA end is more similar to TRBJ2-7, so the J call may be wrong. This CDR3 contains 11 residues. From germline, CDR1 is MNHEY and CDR2 SMNVEV (reference sequence). CDR3 in amino acids: CASSSGDEQYF. The CDR3 DNA follows: TGTGCCAGCAGTTCGGGGGACGAGCAGTACTTC.

The V gene is TRBV6-5, the J gene TRBJ2-5; no clear D gene. TRBJ2-7 explains the end of the DNA better; the J call may be wrong. Looked up from germline, CDR1 is MNHEY and CDR2 is SVGAGI. CDR3 length: 14 amino acids. The CDR3 DNA reads as TGTGCCAGCAGTTACTCGCTTGGTGAAAACGAGCAGTACTTC. This codes for CASSYSLGENEQYF.

The chain joins TRBV14 to TRBJ2-5; D not certain. The DNA end favors TRBJ2-7, so the J call may be wrong. The CDR3 covers 14 residues. Germline CDR1 SGHDN, CDR2 FVKESK. This CDR3 reads CASSQWLPPAEQYF. The CDR3 nucleotides are TGTGCCAGCAGCCAATGGCTCCCTCCAGCCGAGCAGTACTTC.

This sequence joins TRBV7-9 and TRBJ2-1; 10 bases map to TRBD2. CDR3 length: 14 amino acids. V shed 4 bases, J shed 5 bases, and the junction held 2 bases outside the gene matches. CDR1 and CDR2 from the germline V gene are SEHNR and FQNEAQ (reference sequence). The CDR3 bases are TGTGCCAGCAGCTCCCTAGCGGGGGACAATGAGCAGTTCTTC. This gives the protein CASSSLAGDNEQFF.

The table lists this clone with a few counts. This rearrangement joins TRBV7-9 to TRBJ2-2; 10 bases are a match to TRBD1. The CDR3 is 16 residues long. V shed 6 bases and J 8 bases; nucleotides not matched to a gene: 12. Germline assignment: CDR1 SEHNR and CDR2 FQNEAQ (reference sequence). CDR3 sequence reads: CASRDPTGGAVGELFF. CDR3 coding DNA: TGTGCCAGCAGGGACCCGACAGGGGGCGCGGTTGGGGAGCTGTTTTTT.

This chain joins TRBV13 and TRBJ2-1; 11 bases are a match to TRBD2. CDR3 size: 15 residues. V shed 3 bases and J 9 bases; nucleotides not matched to a gene: 7. Germline CDR1 and CDR2: PRHDT and FYEKMQ (reference sequence). In nucleotides, the CDR3 is TGTGCCAGCAGCTTGATAGCGGGGGGGATCCGTGAGCAGTTCTTC. The encoded protein is CASSLIAGGIREQFF.

The chain uses TRBV6-1 and TRBJ2-1; no definite D call. Trimming shortened V by 6 bases and J by 4 bases, and 10 bases separated the two germline ends. CDR3 length: 13 residues. Per germline, CDR1 MNHNS and CDR2 SASEGT. In DNA, the CDR3 is TGTGCCAGCAGGGACGGAATTTACAATGAGCAGTTCTTC. It codes for CASRDGIYNEQFF.

CDR3 nucleotide sequence: TGCGCCAGCAGCCAAGATCTGACCTACACTGAAGCTTTCTTT. Its translation: CASSQDLTYTEAFF. The J gene is TRBJ1-1, the V gene TRBV4-3; D gene unclear. This CDR3 has 14 amino acids. V lost 0 bases to trimming and J lost 3 bases, with 8 bases between them. CDR1 is LGHNA, CDR2 YSLEER, per germline.

This clone was counted only a few times. The rearrangement links TRBV11-3 to TRBJ2-3; 7 nucleotides align to TRBD1. This CDR3 has 13 amino acids. J gave up 2 bases and V 10 bases, and 6 bases lay outside the gene matches. CDR1 SGHNT and CDR2 YENEEA come from the germline V gene. CDR3 sequence: CATTDRDTDTQYF. CDR3 in DNA: TGTGCCACCACCGACAGGGACACAGATACGCAGTATTTT.